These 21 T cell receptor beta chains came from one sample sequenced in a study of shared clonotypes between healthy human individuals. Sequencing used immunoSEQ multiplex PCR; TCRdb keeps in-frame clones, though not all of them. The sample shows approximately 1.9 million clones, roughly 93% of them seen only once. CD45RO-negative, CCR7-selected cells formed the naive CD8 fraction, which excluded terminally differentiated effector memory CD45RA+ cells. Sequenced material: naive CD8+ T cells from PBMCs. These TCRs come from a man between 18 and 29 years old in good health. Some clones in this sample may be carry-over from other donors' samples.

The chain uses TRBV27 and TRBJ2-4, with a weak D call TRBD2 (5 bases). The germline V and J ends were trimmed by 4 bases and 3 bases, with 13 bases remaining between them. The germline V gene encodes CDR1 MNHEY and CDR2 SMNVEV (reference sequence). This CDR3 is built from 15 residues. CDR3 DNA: TGTGCCAGCAGTTGGGCCCCAGCGGACAAAAACATTCAGTACTTC. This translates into CASSWAPADKNIQYF.

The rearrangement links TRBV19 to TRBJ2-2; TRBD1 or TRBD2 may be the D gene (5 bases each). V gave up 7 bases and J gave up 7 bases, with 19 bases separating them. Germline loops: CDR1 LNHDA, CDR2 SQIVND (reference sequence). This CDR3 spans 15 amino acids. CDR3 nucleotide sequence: TGTGCCAGTATCCAATTCCGGGACGGCAGCGGGGAGCTGTTTTTT. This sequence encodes CASIQFRDGSGELFF.

The CDR3 sequence is CSVHGQGENEQFF. In DNA, the CDR3 is TGCAGCGTTCACGGACAGGGGGAAAATGAGCAGTTCTTC. The rearrangement links TRBV29-1 to TRBJ2-1, with 10 bases fitting TRBD1. This CDR3 region has 13 residues. Germline V CDR1 and CDR2: SQVTM, ANQGSEA. V lost 5 bases, J lost 7 bases, and 5 bases stayed unmatched.

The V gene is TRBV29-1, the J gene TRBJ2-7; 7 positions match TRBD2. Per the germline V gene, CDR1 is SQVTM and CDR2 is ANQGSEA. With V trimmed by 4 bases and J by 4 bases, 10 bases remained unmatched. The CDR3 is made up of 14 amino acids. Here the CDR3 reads CSVVLAGVGYEQYF. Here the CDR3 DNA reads TGCAGCGTTGTTCTGGCGGGAGTGGGGTACGAGCAGTACTTC.

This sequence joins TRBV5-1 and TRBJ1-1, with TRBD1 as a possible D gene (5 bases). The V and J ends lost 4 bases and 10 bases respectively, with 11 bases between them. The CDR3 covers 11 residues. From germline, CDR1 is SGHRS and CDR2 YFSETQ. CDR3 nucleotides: TGCGCCAGCAGCCTCCTGGGGCGAGCTTTCTTT. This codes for CASSLLGRAFF.

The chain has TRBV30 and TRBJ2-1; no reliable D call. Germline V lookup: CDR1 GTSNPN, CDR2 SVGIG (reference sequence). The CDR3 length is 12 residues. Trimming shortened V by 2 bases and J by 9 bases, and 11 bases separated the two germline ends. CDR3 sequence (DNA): TGTGCCTGGAGTACGCTCCTTGGTGAGCAGTTCTTC. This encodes CAWSTLLGEQFF.

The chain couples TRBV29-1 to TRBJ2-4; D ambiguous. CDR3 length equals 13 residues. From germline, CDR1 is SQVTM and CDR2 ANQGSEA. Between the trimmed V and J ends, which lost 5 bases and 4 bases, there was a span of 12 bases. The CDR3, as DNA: TGCAGCGTTCTGGAGCCCGGAAAAAACATTCAGTACTTC. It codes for CSVLEPGKNIQYF.

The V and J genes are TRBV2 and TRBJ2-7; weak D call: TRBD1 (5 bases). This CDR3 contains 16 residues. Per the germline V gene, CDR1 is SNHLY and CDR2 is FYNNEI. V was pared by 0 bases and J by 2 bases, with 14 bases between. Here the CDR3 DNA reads TGTGCCAGCAGTGAAGCAAGGACAAGGAGAGCCTACGAGCAGTACTTC. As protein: CASSEARTRRAYEQYF.

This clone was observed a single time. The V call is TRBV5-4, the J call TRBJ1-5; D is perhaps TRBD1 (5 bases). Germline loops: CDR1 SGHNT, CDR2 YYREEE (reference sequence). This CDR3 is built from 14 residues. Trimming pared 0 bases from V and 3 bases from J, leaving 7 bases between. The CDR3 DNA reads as TGTGCCAGCAGCTTGGGAGGGGTCAATCAGCCCCAGCATTTT. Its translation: CASSLGGVNQPQHF. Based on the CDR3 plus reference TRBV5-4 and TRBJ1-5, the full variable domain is ETGVTQSPTHLIKTRGQQVTLRCSSQSGHNTVSWYQQALGQGPQFIFQYYREEENGRGNFPPRFSGLQFPNYSSELNVNALELDDSALYLCASSLGGVNQPQHFGDGTRLSIL.

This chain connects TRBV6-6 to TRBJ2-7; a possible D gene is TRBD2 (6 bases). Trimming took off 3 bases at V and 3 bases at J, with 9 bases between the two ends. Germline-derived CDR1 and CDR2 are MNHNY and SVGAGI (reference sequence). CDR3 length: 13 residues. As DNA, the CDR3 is TGTGCCAGCAGTTATTGGGGGGACTACGAGCAGTACTTC. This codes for CASSYWGDYEQYF.

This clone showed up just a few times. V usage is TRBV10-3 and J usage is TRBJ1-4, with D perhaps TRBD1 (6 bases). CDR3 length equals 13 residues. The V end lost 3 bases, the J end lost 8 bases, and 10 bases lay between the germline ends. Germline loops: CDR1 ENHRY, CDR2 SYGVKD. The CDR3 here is CAISEQGGEKLFF. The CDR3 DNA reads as TGTGCCATCAGTGAACAGGGAGGGGAAAAACTGTTTTTT.

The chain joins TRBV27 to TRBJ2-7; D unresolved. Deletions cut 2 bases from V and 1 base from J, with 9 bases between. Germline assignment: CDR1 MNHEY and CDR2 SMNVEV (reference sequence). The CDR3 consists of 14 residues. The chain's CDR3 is CASSLASRSYEQYF. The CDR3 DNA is TGTGCCAGCAGTTTAGCGAGCAGGTCCTACGAGCAGTACTTC.

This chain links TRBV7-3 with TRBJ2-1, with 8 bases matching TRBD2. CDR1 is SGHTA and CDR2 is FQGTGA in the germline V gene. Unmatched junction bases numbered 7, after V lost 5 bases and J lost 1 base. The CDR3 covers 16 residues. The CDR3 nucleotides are TGTGCCAGCAGCCCCCTCGGGGGGGGGTCCTACAATGAGCAGTTCTTC. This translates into CASSPLGGGSYNEQFF.

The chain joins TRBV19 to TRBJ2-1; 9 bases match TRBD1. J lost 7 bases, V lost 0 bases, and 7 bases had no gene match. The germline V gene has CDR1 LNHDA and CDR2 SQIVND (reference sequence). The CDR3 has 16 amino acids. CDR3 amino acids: CASSIDWRTGANEQFF. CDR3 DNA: TGTGCCAGTAGTATAGATTGGCGGACAGGGGCGAATGAGCAGTTCTTC.

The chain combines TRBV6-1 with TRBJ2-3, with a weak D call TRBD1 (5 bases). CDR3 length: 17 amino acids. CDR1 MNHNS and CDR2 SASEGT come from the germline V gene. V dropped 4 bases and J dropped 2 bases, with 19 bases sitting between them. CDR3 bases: TGTGCCAGCAGTGGGCAATTAAGGGGATTCCACACAGATACGCAGTATTTT. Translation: CASSGQLRGFHTDTQYF.

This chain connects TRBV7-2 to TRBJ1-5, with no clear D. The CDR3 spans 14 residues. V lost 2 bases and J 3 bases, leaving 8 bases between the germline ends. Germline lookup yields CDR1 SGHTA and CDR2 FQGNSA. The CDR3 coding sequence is TGTGCCAGCAGCTTATACTCCTACAATCAGCCCCAGCATTTT. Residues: CASSLYSYNQPQHF.

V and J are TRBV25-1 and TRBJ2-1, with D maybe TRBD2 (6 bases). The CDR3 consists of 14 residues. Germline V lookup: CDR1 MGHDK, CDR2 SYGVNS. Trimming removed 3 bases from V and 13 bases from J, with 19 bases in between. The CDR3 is CASSDGLSAGPQFF. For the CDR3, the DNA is TGTGCCAGCAGTGATGGGTTGTCGGCGGGGCCTCAGTTCTTC.

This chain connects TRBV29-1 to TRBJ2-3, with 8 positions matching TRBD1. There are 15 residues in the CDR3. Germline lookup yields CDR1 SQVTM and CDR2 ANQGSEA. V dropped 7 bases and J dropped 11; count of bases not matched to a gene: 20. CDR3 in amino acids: CSARLPGQAAREQYF. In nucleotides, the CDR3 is TGCAGCGCCCGACTCCCGGGACAGGCTGCGCGGGAGCAGTATTTT.

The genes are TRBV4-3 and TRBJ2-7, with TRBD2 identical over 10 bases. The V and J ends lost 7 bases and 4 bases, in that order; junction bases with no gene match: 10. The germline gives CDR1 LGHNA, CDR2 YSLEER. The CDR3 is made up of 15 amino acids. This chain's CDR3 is CASMEEREGGYEQYF. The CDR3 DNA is TGCGCCAGCATGGAGGAGCGGGAGGGCGGGTACGAGCAGTACTTC.

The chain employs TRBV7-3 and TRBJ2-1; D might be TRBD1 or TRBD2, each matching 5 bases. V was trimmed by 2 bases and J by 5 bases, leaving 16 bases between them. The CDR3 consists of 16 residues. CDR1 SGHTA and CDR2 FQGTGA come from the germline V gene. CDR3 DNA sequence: TGTGCCAGCAGCTTATCTGCCGGGACCGGGAACAATGAGCAGTTCTTC. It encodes CASSLSAGTGNNEQFF.

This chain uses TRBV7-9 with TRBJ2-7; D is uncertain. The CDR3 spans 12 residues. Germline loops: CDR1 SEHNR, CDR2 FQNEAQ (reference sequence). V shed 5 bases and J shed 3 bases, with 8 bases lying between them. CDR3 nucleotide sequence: TGTGCCAGCAGCCCGATTCACTACGAGCAGTACTTC. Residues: CASSPIHYEQYF.